This passage covers 13 T cell receptor beta chains from one sample sequenced in a study of shared clonotypes between healthy human individuals (dated by TCRdb to the early 2020s). CD8 naive samples were obtained by positive selection for CCR7 among CD45RO-negative cells, yielding a CD45RA+CCR7+ population from which TemRA cells were excluded. Library prep was done by the immunoSEQ multiplex PCR assay. This immuneACCESS table, as held by TCRdb, lists in-frame sequences with V and J called but not all clones. Of the missing ones, under half trace to an unresolved V gene in checked studies; the others have no known cause. This sample has hundreds of thousands of clones in its table, and approximately 95% of those were observed once. The ten largest clones capture approximately 0.12% of the sample. Sequencing was carried out using naive CD8+ T cells sorted from blood. The cell subset or site label corresponds to: CD45RA+CCR7+. The origin of the receptors is a young woman in good health.

Regarding this clone: Other nucleotide sequences in the sample specify the same CDR3. The chain recombines TRBV28 with TRBJ2-7, with 8 bases lining up with TRBD2. Unmatched junction bases numbered 5, after V lost 5 bases and J lost 2 bases. Germline V gene data show CDR1 as MDHEN and CDR2 as SYDVKM. The CDR3 runs 14 residues. CDR3 DNA: TGTGCCAGCAGTCTCCTAGCGGGCGCCTACGAGCAGTACTTC. This encodes CASSLLAGAYEQYF.

To note about this clone: The sample holds other DNA sequences that translate to the same CDR3. This chain uses TRBV28 with TRBJ1-1, with D unclear. The V gene's germline CDR1 is MDHEN and CDR2 SYDVKM. Trimming shortened V by 5 bases and J by 0 bases, and 4 bases separated the two germline ends. The CDR3 is 12 residues long. CDR3 protein: CASSLMNTEAFF. The CDR3 DNA sequence: TGTGCCAGCAGTCTCATGAACACTGAAGCTTTCTTT.

This clone was found a few times. The V gene is TRBV27, the J gene TRBJ2-7; weak D call: TRBD1 (6 bases). This CDR3 has 16 residues. The V end lost 5 bases, the J end lost 2 bases, and 19 bases lay between the germline ends. Germline values: CDR1 MNHEY, CDR2 SMNVEV (reference sequence). CDR3 DNA: TGTGCCAGCAGTATGCGTTCCGGGACACAGCCCTACGAGCAGTACTTC. Its protein is CASSMRSGTQPYEQYF.

The rearrangement uses TRBV2 and TRBJ2-5; 9 bases are a match to TRBD2. The J call may be in error: the DNA end matches TRBJ2-7 better. The CDR3 loop spans 14 amino acids. CDR1 SNHLY and CDR2 FYNNEI come from the germline V gene. As DNA, the CDR3 is TGTGCCAGCAGCGCGAGCGGGAGGACCTACGAGCAGTACTTC. Translated, it gives CASSASGRTYEQYF.

V gene TRBV6-6 combines with J gene TRBJ2-1; D is possibly TRBD2 (5 bases). Germline V lookup: CDR1 MNHNY, CDR2 SVGAGI (reference sequence). CDR3 length equals 12 residues. V was shortened by 11 bases and J by 6 bases, with 14 bases between the two germline ends. The CDR3 bases are TGTGCCGCGGCTAGCAGTCCCAATGAGCAGTTCTTC. Encoded protein: CAAASSPNEQFF.

V is TRBV9 and J is TRBJ1-2, with D possibly TRBD1 on 5 matching bases. Per the germline V gene, CDR1 is SGDLS and CDR2 is YYNGEE. The CDR3 is made up of 15 amino acids. V lost 3 bases to trimming and J lost 1 base, with 13 bases between them. The CDR3 DNA reads TGTGCCAGCAGCGGACAGCGTCAGAATAACTATGGCTACACCTTC. This translates into CASSGQRQNNYGYTF. Using reference TRBV9 and TRBJ1-2 for the parts outside the CDR3, the full variable domain is DSGVTQTPKHLITATGQRVTLRCSPRSGDLSVYWYQQSLDQGLQFLIQYYNGEERAKGNILERFSAQQFPDLHSELNLSSLELGDSALYFCASSGQRQNNYGYTFGSGTRLTVV.

The chain recombines TRBV7-9 with TRBJ2-3; 7 nucleotides align to TRBD2. The V and J ends lost 5 bases and 0 bases, in that order; junction bases with no gene match: 2. Germline V gene lookup returns CDR1 SEHNR and CDR2 FQNEAQ (reference sequence). CDR3 length: 14 residues. The CDR3 DNA sequence: TGTGCCAGCAGCGATAGCGGGAGCACAGATACGCAGTATTTT. Translation: CASSDSGSTDTQYF.

The V call is TRBV28, the J call TRBJ1-5; no definite D call. The CDR3 contains 15 residues. The V gene's germline CDR1 is MDHEN and CDR2 SYDVKM. Trimming stripped 6 bases from V and 0 bases from J, with 12 bases between. As DNA, the CDR3 is TGTGCCAGCAGAACAGAGAGTTATAGCAATCAGCCCCAGCATTTT. Amino acids: CASRTESYSNQPQHF.

This chain uses TRBV6-5 with TRBJ2-5; D is undetermined. CDR1 MNHEY and CDR2 SVGAGI come from the germline V gene. Trimming stripped 7 bases from V and 4 bases from J, with 7 bases between. The CDR3 covers 11 residues. The CDR3 region has the DNA TGTGCCAGCACCCACGGAGAGACCCAGTACTTC. As protein: CASTHGETQYF.

This rearrangement joins TRBV6-5 to TRBJ2-1; 8 nucleotides align to TRBD2. The germline gives CDR1 MNHEY, CDR2 SVGAGI. The ends lost 8 bases at V and 1 base at J; junction bases unmatched: 4. There are 14 residues in the CDR3. The CDR3 region has the DNA TGTGCCAGCGCCAGCGGGAGATCCTACAATGAGCAGTTCTTC. Translated: CASASGRSYNEQFF.

J is TRBJ1-2 and V is TRBV27; D ambiguous. Germline CDR1 reads MNHEY; CDR2 reads SMNVEV (reference sequence). The germline V and J ends were trimmed by 0 bases and 2 bases, with 7 bases remaining between them. This CDR3 spans 14 amino acids. The CDR3 region has the DNA TGTGCCAGCAGTTTATCGGGTCTAAACTATGGCTACACCTTC. This gives the protein CASSLSGLNYGYTF.

The V and J genes are TRBV10-1 and TRBJ2-3, with TRBD2 matching over 8 bases. Germline V CDR1 and CDR2: WNHNN, SYGVQD (reference sequence). After removal of 3 bases from V and 3 bases from J, the junction contained 5 bases not matched to a gene. This CDR3 is built from 15 residues. This CDR3 reads CASSDTSGRTDTQYF. The CDR3 DNA sequence: TGCGCCAGCAGTGATACTAGCGGACGAACAGATACGCAGTATTTT.

The V call is TRBV19, the J call TRBJ2-7, with 7 bases lining up with TRBD1. V shed 4 bases, J shed 4 bases, and the junction held 4 bases outside the gene matches. The germline V gene encodes CDR1 LNHDA and CDR2 SQIVND (reference sequence). CDR3 length equals 13 residues. Written as DNA, the CDR3 is TGTGCCAGTAGTACGGGACAGCCTTACGAGCAGTACTTC. This sequence encodes CASSTGQPYEQYF.